The 9 T cell receptor beta chains listed next were all sequenced from one sample in a study of control samples from healthy donors and cancer patients. Profiling relied on immunoSEQ multiplex PCR, and the TCRdb table lists in-frame clones only, not all of them. The table includes under 150,000 clones, about 87% detected once. Sequencing input: blood. The origin of the receptors is a man in his 60s in good health.

The V gene is TRBV7-8, the J gene TRBJ1-4; D is possibly TRBD1 (6 bases). The germline V gene encodes CDR1 SGHVS and CDR2 FQNEAQ. V was cut by 4 bases and J by 14 bases, with 17 bases left in between. The CDR3 contains 13 residues. The CDR3 here is CASSSSGGGLLFF. Here the CDR3 DNA reads TGTGCCAGCAGCTCCTCGGGTGGGGGCTTGCTGTTTTTT.

The gene calls are TRBV10-3 and TRBJ1-2; 10 bases agree with TRBD1. The CDR3 loop spans 17 amino acids. In germline, CDR1 is ENHRY, CDR2 SYGVKD. With V trimmed by 6 bases and J by 3 bases, 13 bases remained unmatched. DNA for the CDR3: TGTGCCATCAGGCCCGGGGGGACAGGGGAAAGGCACTATGGCTACACCTTC. Protein: CAIRPGGTGERHYGYTF.

The chain combines TRBV18 with TRBJ2-3, with D possibly TRBD1 on 5 matching bases. The CDR3 spans 15 residues. Trimming cost V 3 bases and J 2 bases, with 12 bases left between them. In germline, CDR1 is KGHSH, CDR2 LQKENI. Here the CDR3 reads CASSPNQGYTDTQYF. In nucleotides, the CDR3 is TGTGCCAGCTCACCTAATCAGGGATACACAGATACGCAGTATTTT.

This chain joins TRBV28 and TRBJ1-2, with TRBD1 as a possible D gene (6 bases). This CDR3 has 13 residues. Germline CDR1 MDHEN, CDR2 SYDVKM. V was cut by 7 bases and J by 8 bases, with 17 bases left in between. The CDR3 region is CASTAEGRGGYTF. CDR3 DNA sequence: TGTGCCAGCACCGCGGAGGGCAGGGGCGGCTACACCTTC.

This clone was counted a few times. The chain has TRBV6-5 and TRBJ2-7; 8 bases are shared with TRBD2. The CDR3 length is 14 residues. The V gene's germline CDR1 is MNHEY and CDR2 SVGAGI. V lost 5 bases, J lost 5 bases, and 8 bases stayed unmatched. The CDR3 is CASSLAGGHHEQYF. In DNA form, the CDR3 reads TGTGCCAGCAGTCTCGCGGGGGGTCATCACGAGCAGTACTTC.

The chain combines TRBV7-3 with TRBJ1-6; no clear D. V lost 2 bases, J lost 7 bases, and 9 bases lay in between. The CDR3 extends over 14 amino acids. The germline gives CDR1 SGHTA, CDR2 FQGTGA. CDR3 sequence reads: CASSLGRGNSPLHF. The CDR3 DNA follows: TGTGCCAGCAGCTTAGGACGCGGAAATTCACCCCTCCACTTT.

The chain combines TRBV28 with TRBJ2-7, with a tentative D call TRBD2 (6 bases). The V gene lost 7 bases and the J gene lost 2 bases, with 12 bases spanning the gap. The CDR3 sequence is 13 residues long. CDR1 is MDHEN and CDR2 is SYDVKM in the germline V gene. CDR3 sequence reads: CASTTSPTYEQYF. CDR3 bases: TGTGCCAGCACGACTAGTCCGACCTACGAGCAGTACTTC. Complete variable domain (other parts from reference TRBV28 and TRBJ2-7): DVKVTQSSRYLVKRTGEKVFLECVQDMDHENMFWYRQDPGLGLRLIYFSYDVKMKEKGDIPEGYSVSREKKERFSLILESASTNQTSMYLCASTTSPTYEQYFGPGTRLTVT.

The J gene is TRBJ1-6, the V gene TRBV2, with 9 bases that match TRBD1. CDR3 size: 16 residues. CDR1 is SNHLY, CDR2 FYNNEI, per germline. J lost 6 bases, V lost 7 bases, and 10 bases had no gene match. CDR3 sequence (DNA): TGTGCCAGCACCCAAAGGGACAGGGATTCTAATTCACCCCTCCACTTT. It translates to CASTQRDRDSNSPLHF. Full variable domain (outside the CDR3, taken from reference TRBV2 and TRBJ1-6): EPEVTQTPSHQVTQMGQEVILRCVPISNHLYFYWYRQILGQKVEFLVSFYNNEISEKSEIFDDQFSVERPDGSNFTLKIRSTKLEDSAMYFCASTQRDRDSNSPLHFGNGTRLTVT.

A word on this clone: Sequence at one end of the junction differs from germline and may be a read error. This sequence joins TRBV28 and TRBJ1-2; the D is unclear. This CDR3 comprises 13 residues. Germline V gene sequence: CDR1 MDHEN, CDR2 SYDVKM. This chain's CDR3 is CASSPQAGHPRAF. The CDR3 nucleotides read TGTGCCAGCAGTCCTCAGGCGGGCCACCCAAGGGCCTTC.